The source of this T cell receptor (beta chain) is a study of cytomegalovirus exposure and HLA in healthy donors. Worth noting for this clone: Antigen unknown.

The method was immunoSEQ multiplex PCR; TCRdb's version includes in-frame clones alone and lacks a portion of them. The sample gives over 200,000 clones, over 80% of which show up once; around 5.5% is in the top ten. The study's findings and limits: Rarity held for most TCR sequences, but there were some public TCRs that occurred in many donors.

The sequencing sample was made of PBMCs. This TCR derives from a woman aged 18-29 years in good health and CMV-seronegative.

The CDR3: CATSRVGGNVRQPQHF. The CDR3 DNA follows: TGTGCCACCAGCAGAGTGGGAGGGAATGTGAGGCAGCCCCAGCATTTT. The V gene is TRBV15, the J gene TRBJ1-5; D is unclear. The CDR3 spans 16 residues. Trimming shortened V by 1 base and J by 7 bases, and 17 bases separated the two germline ends. Germline V gene lookup returns CDR1 LNHNV and CDR2 YYDKDF (reference sequence).